Listed below are T cell receptor beta chains from one sample, sequenced in a study of blood T cells in healthy people across ages. TCRdb reanalysed the 5' RACE reads using MiXCR and keeps one entry per CDR3 protein. The table includes 1,300,000 or so distinct CDR3 sequences, roughly 59% detected once. Specimen: blood. The origin of the receptors is a man between 18 and 35 years old in good health. Both conserved end residues are part of each CDR3. The D gene is left open where the match is weak. A row's size may be missing; if present it is once, few, many or a size class.

V gene: TRBV29-1; D gene: NA; J gene: TRBJ2-5; clone size: NA; CDR3 DNA: TGCAGCGTACACGGGCTATACCAAGAGACCCAGTACTTC; CDR3 protein: CSVHGLYQETQYF
V gene: TRBV6-1; D gene: NA; J gene: TRBJ1-2; clone size: NA; CDR3 DNA: TGTGCCAGCAGTGCTACCGGGATACAGGGTCTCTATGGCTACACCTTC; CDR3 protein: CASSATGIQGLYGYTF
V gene: TRBV6-6; D gene: NA; J gene: TRBJ2-6; clone size: few; CDR3 DNA: TGTGCCACCCAAACGCCTGGGGCCAACGTCCTGACTTTC; CDR3 protein: CATQTPGANVLTF
V gene: TRBV29-1; D gene: NA; J gene: TRBJ2-6; clone size: few; CDR3 DNA: TGCAGCGTTGAAGAGGAAGGGAGGGGGGCCAACGTCCTGACTTTC; CDR3 protein: CSVEEEGRGANVLTF
V gene: TRBV4-1; D gene: NA; J gene: TRBJ2-3; clone size: few; CDR3 DNA: TGCGCCAGCAGCCAAGATCCCGGAGCGGCAGATACGCAGTATTTT; CDR3 protein: CASSQDPGAADTQYF
V gene: TRBV29-1; D gene: NA; J gene: TRBJ1-1; clone size: few; CDR3 DNA: TGCAGCGTACGGACGGTTCGCACTGAAGCTTTCTTT; CDR3 protein: CSVRTVRTEAFF
V gene: TRBV20-1; D gene: NA; J gene: TRBJ2-5; clone size: NA; CDR3 DNA: TGCAGTGCTAGCTCTCCGGGCCCTATGCCGGAGGCCCAGTACTTC; CDR3 protein: CSASSPGPMPEAQYF
V gene: TRBV3-1; D gene: TRBD2; J gene: TRBJ2-7; clone size: NA; CDR3 DNA: TGTGCCAGCAGCCAAGATCAGGCGGGGGGAAGTGAGCAGTACTTC; CDR3 protein: CASSQDQAGGSEQYF
V gene: TRBV7-4; D gene: NA; J gene: TRBJ2-7; clone size: few; CDR3 DNA: TGTGCCCGGGGAGAGGATTGTTACGAGCAGTACTTC; CDR3 protein: CARGEDCYEQYF
V gene: TRBV7-6; D gene: NA; J gene: TRBJ2-3; clone size: NA; CDR3 DNA: TGTGCCAGCAGCTTAAAAGATCTGGATACGCAGTATTTT; CDR3 protein: CASSLKDLDTQYF
V gene: TRBV27; D gene: NA; J gene: TRBJ2-2; clone size: NA; CDR3 DNA: TGTGCCAGCAGTTTAGGCGCAGGCCTGAACACCGGGGAGCTGTTTTTT; CDR3 protein: CASSLGAGLNTGELFF
V gene: TRBV2; D gene: TRBD2; J gene: TRBJ2-3; clone size: NA; CDR3 DNA: TGTGCCAGCCTGTATAGCGGGGCGACTAGCGGGAGTGCGCAGTATTTT; CDR3 protein: CASLYSGATSGSAQYF
V gene: TRBV27; D gene: NA; J gene: TRBJ1-1; clone size: NA; CDR3 DNA: TGTGCCAGCAGAAGAGGTCTGAACACTGAAGCTTTCTTT; CDR3 protein: CASRRGLNTEAFF
V gene: TRBV25-1; D gene: NA; J gene: TRBJ2-1; clone size: NA; CDR3 DNA: TGTGCCGGTCGGACCGCGGTTGGTGAGCAGTTCTTC; CDR3 protein: CAGRTAVGEQFF
V gene: TRBV12-3/TRBV12-4; D gene: NA; J gene: TRBJ2-2; clone size: once; CDR3 DNA: TGTGCCAGCACCCCCAGGACCACGAACACCGGGGAGCTGTTTTTT; CDR3 protein: CASTPRTTNTGELFF
V gene: TRBV10-3; D gene: TRBD1; J gene: TRBJ1-2; clone size: NA; CDR3 DNA: TGTGCCATCAGGGCGGACAGGGGGAAGGATGGCTACACCTTC; CDR3 protein: CAIRADRGKDGYTF
V gene: TRBV2; D gene: NA; J gene: TRBJ2-7; clone size: NA; CDR3 DNA: TGTGCCAGAGGGACATCTTACGAGCAGTACTTC; CDR3 protein: CARGTSYEQYF
V gene: TRBV3-1; D gene: TRBD2; J gene: TRBJ2-7; clone size: NA; CDR3 DNA: TGTGCCAGCAGCCCCGGGGAGGGTCCGACCTACGAGCAGTACTTC; CDR3 protein: CASSPGEGPTYEQYF
V gene: TRBV7-8; D gene: NA; J gene: TRBJ2-2; clone size: few; CDR3 DNA: TGTGCCAGCAGCTTATCTTTCGGGGAGCTGTTTTTT; CDR3 protein: CASSLSFGELFF
V gene: TRBV4-2; D gene: TRBD2; J gene: TRBJ2-1; clone size: NA; CDR3 DNA: TGTGCCAGCAGCCGCGGGACTAGCGGGACAATCGATGAGCAGTTCTTC; CDR3 protein: CASSRGTSGTIDEQFF
V gene: TRBV20-1; D gene: NA; J gene: TRBJ2-1; clone size: NA; CDR3 DNA: TGCAGTGTTAGGAGCCCCCGATACAATGAGCAGTTCTTC; CDR3 protein: CSVRSPRYNEQFF
V gene: TRBV6-2/TRBV6-3; D gene: NA; J gene: TRBJ2-7; clone size: NA; CDR3 DNA: TGTGCCAGCAGTATTAAGACAGGACCCTACGAGCAGTACTTC; CDR3 protein: CASSIKTGPYEQYF
V gene: TRBV4-1; D gene: NA; J gene: TRBJ2-3; clone size: NA; CDR3 DNA: TGCGCCAGCAGCCAAGACCACGGAGGGTATCTCTCAGATACGCAGTATTTT; CDR3 protein: CASSQDHGGYLSDTQYF
V gene: TRBV21-1; D gene: NA; J gene: TRBJ1-4; clone size: NA; CDR3 DNA: TGTGCCAGCAGCAAACGACACAAAACTAATGAAAAACTGTTTTTT; CDR3 protein: CASSKRHKTNEKLFF
V gene: TRBV4-1; D gene: NA; J gene: TRBJ2-1; clone size: NA; CDR3 DNA: TGCGCCAGCAACGGCGGTTCTGTGGGTGAGCAGTTCTTC; CDR3 protein: CASNGGSVGEQFF
V gene: TRBV29-1; D gene: NA; J gene: TRBJ2-3; clone size: few; CDR3 DNA: TGCAGCGCCGACCCAACAGGGAAGCTCACAGATACGCAGTATTTT; CDR3 protein: CSADPTGKLTDTQYF
V gene: TRBV4-3; D gene: TRBD2; J gene: TRBJ2-5; clone size: NA; CDR3 DNA: TGCGCCAGTAGCCATCCCCCGGGACTAGCGGAAGAGACCCAGTACTTC; CDR3 protein: CASSHPPGLAEETQYF
V gene: TRBV6-6; D gene: NA; J gene: TRBJ1-4; clone size: few; CDR3 DNA: TGTGCCAGCAGTACAGGGTTGGGTGATGAAAAACTGTTTTTT; CDR3 protein: CASSTGLGDEKLFF
V gene: TRBV12-3/TRBV12-4; D gene: NA; J gene: TRBJ1-1; clone size: few; CDR3 DNA: TGTGCCAGCAGTCCGGCCGGGGGTGGTACTGAAGCTTTCTTT; CDR3 protein: CASSPAGGGTEAFF
V gene: TRBV7-6; D gene: TRBD1; J gene: TRBJ2-5; clone size: NA; CDR3 DNA: TGTGCCAGCAGGCCGGACAGGAGATTCCAAGAGACCCAGTACTTC; CDR3 protein: CASRPDRRFQETQYF
V gene: TRBV10-3; D gene: TRBD2; J gene: TRBJ2-3; clone size: many; CDR3 DNA: TGTGCCATCAGTGAGCCCGTGGGCCCTTTGCGGGAGGAAAGCACAGATACGCAGTATTTT; CDR3 protein: CAISEPVGPLREESTDTQYF
V gene: TRBV3-1; D gene: NA; J gene: TRBJ1-5; clone size: NA; CDR3 DNA: TGTGCCAGCAGCCAAGAGGGGGCCCCCCAGCATTTT; CDR3 protein: CASSQEGAPQHF
V gene: TRBV5-1; D gene: NA; J gene: TRBJ2-3; clone size: NA; CDR3 DNA: TGCGCCAGCAGCCCCCCGGTAGAAGATACGCAGTATTTT; CDR3 protein: CASSPPVEDTQYF
V gene: TRBV20-1; D gene: NA; J gene: TRBJ1-2; clone size: once; CDR3 DNA: TGCAGTGCACCGCCCGACGGGTATGGCTACACCTTC; CDR3 protein: CSAPPDGYGYTF
V gene: TRBV5-1; D gene: NA; J gene: TRBJ1-2; clone size: NA; CDR3 DNA: TGCGCCACCTCGGGACCCTATGGCTACACCTTC; CDR3 protein: CATSGPYGYTF
V gene: TRBV5-8; D gene: TRBD1; J gene: TRBJ2-4; clone size: NA; CDR3 DNA: TGTGCCAGCAGCCATTTACTAACAAGACAGGGGGTCAAAAACATTCAGTACTTC; CDR3 protein: CASSHLLTRQGVKNIQYF
V gene: TRBV25-1; D gene: NA; J gene: TRBJ2-7; clone size: NA; CDR3 DNA: TGTGCCAGCAGCCCCCAGACGGAAGGGGTCCTAGCGAGCTACGAGCAGTACTTC; CDR3 protein: CASSPQTEGVLASYEQYF
V gene: TRBV29-1; D gene: NA; J gene: TRBJ2-7; clone size: few; CDR3 DNA: TGCAGCGTTGAGGGTCTTAGCGCCCGGGATACCTACGAGCAGTACTTC; CDR3 protein: CSVEGLSARDTYEQYF
V gene: TRBV12-3/TRBV12-4; D gene: TRBD1; J gene: TRBJ1-3; clone size: NA; CDR3 DNA: TGTGCCAGCAGCTCGACAGGGTCGAACACCATATATTTT; CDR3 protein: CASSSTGSNTIYF
V gene: TRBV20-1; D gene: NA; J gene: TRBJ2-6; clone size: NA; CDR3 DNA: TGCAGTGCTAGAAATCTTGGGGGATCCTCTGGGGCCAACGTCCTGACTTTC; CDR3 protein: CSARNLGGSSGANVLTF
V gene: TRBV20-1; D gene: TRBD2; J gene: TRBJ2-7; clone size: NA; CDR3 DNA: TGCAGTGCTAGACCAGGACTAGCGGGAAGGAGCTCCTACGAGCAGTACTTC; CDR3 protein: CSARPGLAGRSSYEQYF
V gene: TRBV10-3; D gene: NA; J gene: TRBJ2-7; clone size: NA; CDR3 DNA: TGTGCCATCAGTGTGGGGGGTCGCGAGCAGTACTTC; CDR3 protein: CAISVGGREQYF
V gene: TRBV5-1; D gene: TRBD1; J gene: TRBJ2-1; clone size: NA; CDR3 DNA: TGCGCCAGCAGCTTGGGACAGGGGACACTCTACAATGAGCAGTTCTTC; CDR3 protein: CASSLGQGTLYNEQFF
V gene: TRBV20-1; D gene: NA; J gene: TRBJ1-2; clone size: NA; CDR3 DNA: TGCAGTGCTAGAGCCGGGTCCTCCCGGGTGGGCTACACCTTC; CDR3 protein: CSARAGSSRVGYTF
V gene: TRBV14; D gene: NA; J gene: TRBJ2-5; clone size: NA; CDR3 DNA: TGTGCCAGCAGCCAAGAAGGCCCGGAGACCCAGTACTTC; CDR3 protein: CASSQEGPETQYF
V gene: TRBV29-1; D gene: TRBD1; J gene: TRBJ2-7; clone size: few; CDR3 DNA: TGCAGCGTGGCCGGGACAGGGCACAGCTTCTACGAGCAGTACTTC; CDR3 protein: CSVAGTGHSFYEQYF
V gene: TRBV4-1; D gene: NA; J gene: TRBJ2-7; clone size: few; CDR3 DNA: TGCGCCAGCAGCGGACCGGGCAGGATGGGGAATCATCCCAGCGAGCAGTACTTC; CDR3 protein: CASSGPGRMGNHPSEQYF
V gene: TRBV4-1; D gene: TRBD1; J gene: TRBJ2-2; clone size: once; CDR3 DNA: TGCGCCAGCAGCCAGGGTGACAGGGCCGGGGAGCTGTTTTTT; CDR3 protein: CASSQGDRAGELFF
V gene: TRBV7-2; D gene: NA; J gene: TRBJ2-5; clone size: NA; CDR3 DNA: TGTGCCAGCAGCTTGCACAATCAAGAGACCCAGTACTTC; CDR3 protein: CASSLHNQETQYF
V gene: TRBV12-3/TRBV12-4; D gene: NA; J gene: TRBJ2-3; clone size: NA; CDR3 DNA: TGTGCCAGCAGTGCGACGAGGACTAGCACAGATACGCAGTATTTT; CDR3 protein: CASSATRTSTDTQYF
V gene: TRBV29-1; D gene: NA; J gene: TRBJ1-1; clone size: NA; CDR3 DNA: TGCAGCGTTGAAGGCAGGGCCTTGAACACTGAAGCTTTCTTT; CDR3 protein: CSVEGRALNTEAFF
V gene: TRBV20-1; D gene: TRBD1; J gene: TRBJ2-1; clone size: NA; CDR3 DNA: TGCAGTGCCAGGGGACAGGCACGTTTTATCTACAATGAGCAGTTCTTC; CDR3 protein: CSARGQARFIYNEQFF
V gene: TRBV5-1; D gene: NA; J gene: TRBJ1-1; clone size: few; CDR3 DNA: TGCGCCAGCAGCCAACACGGTGAAGCTTTCTTT; CDR3 protein: CASSQHGEAFF
V gene: TRBV20-1; D gene: TRBD2; J gene: TRBJ2-7; clone size: few; CDR3 DNA: TGCAGTGCTACGGGGGGGCGAGGGAGCTATGCCGAGCAGTACTTC; CDR3 protein: CSATGGRGSYAEQYF
V gene: TRBV2; D gene: TRBD1; J gene: TRBJ2-1; clone size: NA; CDR3 DNA: TGTGCCAGCAGGCCGGGACAGGGGTTAGAAGATGAGCAGTTCTTC; CDR3 protein: CASRPGQGLEDEQFF
V gene: TRBV20-1; D gene: TRBD2; J gene: TRBJ2-5; clone size: NA; CDR3 DNA: TGCAGTGCTAGTATACTAGCGGAAGAGACCCAGTACTTC; CDR3 protein: CSASILAEETQYF
V gene: TRBV4-1; D gene: TRBD2; J gene: TRBJ2-3; clone size: NA; CDR3 DNA: TGCGCCAGCAGCCAAACTAGCGGTTATCGCACAGATACGCAGTATTTT; CDR3 protein: CASSQTSGYRTDTQYF
V gene: TRBV11-2; D gene: NA; J gene: TRBJ1-6; clone size: NA; CDR3 DNA: TGTGCCAGCTCTATTCCCTGGGGGATCAGATCTTCACCCCTCCACTTT; CDR3 protein: CASSIPWGIRSSPLHF
V gene: TRBV12-3/TRBV12-4; D gene: NA; J gene: TRBJ1-2; clone size: few; CDR3 DNA: TGTGCCAGCAGTTTGAGTGCAGCGTATGGCTACACCTTC; CDR3 protein: CASSLSAAYGYTF
V gene: TRBV27; D gene: NA; J gene: TRBJ2-7; clone size: NA; CDR3 DNA: TGTGCCAGCAGTTTAGACATGACCTACGAGCAATACTTC; CDR3 protein: CASSLDMTYEQYF